This T cell receptor beta chain was sequenced during a study of blood T cell repertoires in COVID-19. The wider study: Material from acute and convalescent COVID-19 was sourced from the United States, Italy and Spain. In each case, the material was cDNA or gDNA derived from T cells, B-cell-depleted T cells, or PBMCs.

J lost 4 bases, V lost 0 bases, and 5 bases had no gene match. The CDR3 is 15 residues long. Per the germline V gene, CDR1 is MGHRA and CDR2 is YSYEKL. Original methodology: Reference gene primers were amplified, and this amplification served to estimate nucleated cell counts. The data were produced by immunoSEQ multiplex PCR, yet TCRdb's version contains in-frame clones alone and is incomplete. V and J calls and clone size are those listed in that table; D and trimming were worked out from the DNA. The sample has about 140,000 clones, around 80% seen once; the top ten hold 1.9%. The chain joins TRBV4-1 to TRBJ2-7, with 8 bases that match TRBD2. The material sequenced was peripheral blood. This TCR came from a woman aged 55 to 70 with acute or convalescent COVID-19. The CDR3 loop is CASSQDGTSRYEQYF. The CDR3 coding sequence is TGCGCCAGCAGCCAAGATGGGACTAGTAGGTACGAGCAGTACTTC.